This T cell receptor (beta chain) is from a study of CD8 T cells in Susac syndrome. TEMRA cells were FACS-enriched and CD8+ and CD4+ T cells negatively isolated. Germline CDR1 MNHEY, CDR2 SMNVEV (reference sequence). V lost 8 bases and J 0 bases, leaving 8 bases between the germline ends. The CDR3 runs 13 residues. Reverse transcription of roughly 0.5 to 1 ug RNA was carried out with random hexamers. TCR beta CDR3 was amplified by immunoSEQ covering 54 Vbeta and 13 Jbeta. TCRdb re-analysed the immunoSEQ multiplex PCR reads in MiXCR, keeping a single row per CDR3 protein. Of 200,000 to 250,000 distinct CDR3 sequences listed, 80% to 95% are singletons. This clonotype was counted only a few times.

The V gene is TRBV27, the J gene TRBJ1-5; D gene ambiguous. The source is a human donor with multiple sclerosis. Specimen: CD8+ T cells from PBMCs. The DNA for the CDR3 is TGTGCCAGCGGTCTTTATAGCAATCAGCCCCAGCATTTT. Its protein product is CASGLYSNQPQHF.